Following are 3 T cell receptor beta chains from one sample sequenced in a study of cytomegalovirus exposure and HLA in healthy donors. PCR employed 60 Vbeta and 13 Jbeta primers. Here immunoSEQ multiplex PCR was the method, and the copy in TCRdb shows in-frame clones only, minus some. The repertoire holds 160,000 or so clones, with roughly 84% as singletons. The specimen was PBMCs. All receptors derive from a man in his thirties or forties in good health and CMV-seronegative.

This sequence joins TRBV6-1 and TRBJ1-5; D not resolved. The CDR3 runs 12 residues. Trimming left V 10 bases short and J 3 bases short, with 10 bases between. The germline gives CDR1 MNHNS, CDR2 SASEGT. CDR3 in amino acids: CATDQVNQPQHF. The CDR3 bases are TGTGCCACAGACCAGGTCAATCAGCCCCAGCATTTT.

This clone was seen a single time. The chain employs TRBV7-9 and TRBJ2-1, with D possibly matching TRBD2 (6 bases). V lost 2 bases to trimming and J lost 8 bases, with 13 bases between them. The CDR3 contains 14 residues. The germline V gene encodes CDR1 SEHNR and CDR2 FQNEAQ (reference sequence). The CDR3 DNA is TGTGCCAGCAGCTTAATTATGAGGGAGGATGAGCAGTTCTTC. Its translation: CASSLIMREDEQFF.

The chain combines TRBV7-2 with TRBJ2-7; D possibly corresponds to TRBD1 (5 bases). V was trimmed by 6 bases and J by 6 bases, leaving 15 bases between them. There are 13 residues in the CDR3. CDR1 and CDR2 from the germline V gene are SGHTA and FQGNSA. The CDR3 reads CASRFAPRGEQYF. CDR3 nucleotides: TGTGCCAGCAGATTCGCCCCTAGGGGCGAGCAGTACTTC.